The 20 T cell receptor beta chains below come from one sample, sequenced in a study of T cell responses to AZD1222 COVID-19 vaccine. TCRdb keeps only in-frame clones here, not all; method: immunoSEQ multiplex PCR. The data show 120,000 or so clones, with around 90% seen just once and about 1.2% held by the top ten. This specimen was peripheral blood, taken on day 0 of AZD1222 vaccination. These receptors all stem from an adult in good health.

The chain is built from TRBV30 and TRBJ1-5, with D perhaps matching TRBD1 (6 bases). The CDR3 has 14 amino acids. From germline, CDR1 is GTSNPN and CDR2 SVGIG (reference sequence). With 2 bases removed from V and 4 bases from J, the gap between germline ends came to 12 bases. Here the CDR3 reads CAWSQLTGNQPQHF. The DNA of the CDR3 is TGTGCCTGGAGTCAACTAACAGGGAATCAGCCCCAGCATTTT.

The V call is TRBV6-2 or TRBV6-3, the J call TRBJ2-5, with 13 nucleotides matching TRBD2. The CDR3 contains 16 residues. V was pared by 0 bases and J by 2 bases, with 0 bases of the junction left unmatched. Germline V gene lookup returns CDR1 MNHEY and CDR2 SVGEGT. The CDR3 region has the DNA TGTGCCAGCAGTTACTCGGGACTAGCGGGGCAAGAGACCCAGTACTTC. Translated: CASSYSGLAGQETQYF.

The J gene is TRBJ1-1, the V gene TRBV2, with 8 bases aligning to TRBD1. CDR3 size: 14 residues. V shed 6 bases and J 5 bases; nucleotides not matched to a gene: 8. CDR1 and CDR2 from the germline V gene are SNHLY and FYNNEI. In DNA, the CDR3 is TGTGCCAGCAGCAGGGGGCCGTTGAGGACTGAAGCTTTCTTT. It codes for CASSRGPLRTEAFF.

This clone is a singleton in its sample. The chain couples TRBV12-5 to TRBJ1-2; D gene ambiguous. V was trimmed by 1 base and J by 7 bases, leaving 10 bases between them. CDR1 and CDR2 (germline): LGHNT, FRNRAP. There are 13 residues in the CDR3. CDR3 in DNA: TGTGCTAGTGGTTTGGCGGCTTTTCGTGGCTACACCTTC. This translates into CASGLAAFRGYTF.

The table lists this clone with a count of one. The CDR3 here is CASSINRLEEQYF. Written as DNA, the CDR3 is TGTGCCAGCAGCATAAACAGGCTTGAGGAGCAGTACTTC. The chain employs TRBV7-2 and TRBJ2-7, with a tentative D call TRBD1 (5 bases). V lost 5 bases and J lost 7, with 15 bases in between. Germline-derived CDR1 and CDR2 are SGHTA and FQGNSA. This CDR3 has 13 amino acids.

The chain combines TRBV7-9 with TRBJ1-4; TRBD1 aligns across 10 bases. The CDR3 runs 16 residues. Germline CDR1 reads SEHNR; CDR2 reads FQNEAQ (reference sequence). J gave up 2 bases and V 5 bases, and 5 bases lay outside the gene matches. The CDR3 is CASSLGGQGTNEKLFF. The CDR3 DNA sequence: TGTGCCAGCAGCCTGGGGGGACAGGGGACTAATGAAAAACTGTTTTTT.

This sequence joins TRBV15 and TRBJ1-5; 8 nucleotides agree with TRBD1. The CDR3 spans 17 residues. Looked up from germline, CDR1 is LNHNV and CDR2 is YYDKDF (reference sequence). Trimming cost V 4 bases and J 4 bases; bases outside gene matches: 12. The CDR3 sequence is CATSTDRQGRWNQPQHF. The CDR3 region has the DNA TGTGCCACCAGCACAGACCGACAGGGGCGATGGAATCAGCCCCAGCATTTT.

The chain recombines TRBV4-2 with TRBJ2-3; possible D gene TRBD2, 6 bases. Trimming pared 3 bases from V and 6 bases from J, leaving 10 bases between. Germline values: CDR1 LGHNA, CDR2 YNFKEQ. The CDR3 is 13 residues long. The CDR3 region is CASSQGLADTQYF. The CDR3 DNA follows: TGTGCCAGCAGCCAGGGACTCGCCGATACGCAGTATTTT.

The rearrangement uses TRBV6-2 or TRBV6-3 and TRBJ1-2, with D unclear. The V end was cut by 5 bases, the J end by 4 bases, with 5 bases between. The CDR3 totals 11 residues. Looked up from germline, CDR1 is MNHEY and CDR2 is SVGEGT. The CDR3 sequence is CASSAGYGYTF. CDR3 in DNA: TGTGCCAGCAGTGCAGGCTATGGCTACACCTTC.

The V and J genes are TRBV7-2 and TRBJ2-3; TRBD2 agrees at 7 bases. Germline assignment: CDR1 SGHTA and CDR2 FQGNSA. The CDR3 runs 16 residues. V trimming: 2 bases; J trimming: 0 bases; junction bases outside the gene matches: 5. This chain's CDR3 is CASSLISGPSTDTQYF. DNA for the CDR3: TGTGCCAGCAGCTTAATTAGCGGGCCCAGCACAGATACGCAGTATTTT.

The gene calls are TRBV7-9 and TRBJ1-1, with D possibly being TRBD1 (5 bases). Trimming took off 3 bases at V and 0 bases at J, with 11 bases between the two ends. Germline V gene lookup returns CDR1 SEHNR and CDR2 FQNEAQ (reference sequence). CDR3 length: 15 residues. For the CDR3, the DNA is TGTGCCAGCAGCTTTGCCGGACACTTGAACACTGAAGCTTTCTTT. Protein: CASSFAGHLNTEAFF.

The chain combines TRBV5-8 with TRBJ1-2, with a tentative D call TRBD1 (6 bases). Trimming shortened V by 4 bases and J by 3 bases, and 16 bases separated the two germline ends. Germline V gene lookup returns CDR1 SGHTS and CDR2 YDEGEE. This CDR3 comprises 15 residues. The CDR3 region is CASSTGQTWDYGYTF. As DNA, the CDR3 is TGTGCCAGCAGCACAGGACAGACCTGGGACTATGGCTACACCTTC.

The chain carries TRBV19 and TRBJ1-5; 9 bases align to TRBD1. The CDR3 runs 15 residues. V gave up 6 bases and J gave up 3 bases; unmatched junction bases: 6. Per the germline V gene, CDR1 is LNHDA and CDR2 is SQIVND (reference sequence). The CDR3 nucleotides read TGTGCCAGTAGGAGGGACAGGGCCTCCAATCAGCCCCAGCATTTT. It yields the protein CASRRDRASNQPQHF.

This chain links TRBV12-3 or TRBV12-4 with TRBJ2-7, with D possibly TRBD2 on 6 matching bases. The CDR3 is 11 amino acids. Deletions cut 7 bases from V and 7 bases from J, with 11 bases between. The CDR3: CASTGGGEQYF. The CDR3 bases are TGTGCCAGCACCGGAGGAGGGGAGCAGTACTTC.

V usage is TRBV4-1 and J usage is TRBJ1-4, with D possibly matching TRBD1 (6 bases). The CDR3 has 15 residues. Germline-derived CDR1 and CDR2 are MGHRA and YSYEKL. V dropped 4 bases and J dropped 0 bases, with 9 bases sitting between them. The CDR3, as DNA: TGCGCCAGCAGCCCGGGACAACCAACTAATGAAAAACTGTTTTTT. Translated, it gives CASSPGQPTNEKLFF.

CDR3 nucleotides: TGTGCTAGTGGTTTACGGCCGGACCATAGGGAAGCTTTCTTT. This gives the protein CASGLRPDHREAFF. The chain joins TRBV12-5 to TRBJ1-1; D gene ambiguous. This CDR3 has 14 residues. Trimming pared 3 bases from V and 8 bases from J, leaving 16 bases between. CDR1 and CDR2 (germline): LGHNT, FRNRAP.

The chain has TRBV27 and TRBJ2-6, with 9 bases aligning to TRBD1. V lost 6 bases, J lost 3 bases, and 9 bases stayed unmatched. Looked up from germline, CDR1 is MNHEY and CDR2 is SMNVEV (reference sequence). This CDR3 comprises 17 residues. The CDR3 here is CASSLGQGLYGANVLTF. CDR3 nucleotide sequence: TGTGCCAGCAGCCTAGGACAGGGGCTGTATGGGGCCAACGTCCTGACTTTC.

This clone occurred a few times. CDR3 in DNA: TGTGCCAGCACCCCCTATGGTGGCTACGAGCAGTACTTC. This sequence encodes CASTPYGGYEQYF. The chain has TRBV7-2 and TRBJ2-7; D not certain. Germline V gives CDR1 SGHTA, CDR2 FQGNSA. This CDR3 is built from 13 residues. Trimming removed 7 bases from V and 3 bases from J, with 13 bases in between.

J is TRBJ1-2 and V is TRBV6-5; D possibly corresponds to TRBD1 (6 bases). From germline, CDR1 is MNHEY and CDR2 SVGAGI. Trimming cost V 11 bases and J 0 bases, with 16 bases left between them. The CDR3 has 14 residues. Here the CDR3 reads CAAWTANSNYGYTF. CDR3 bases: TGTGCCGCATGGACAGCTAATTCTAACTATGGCTACACCTTC.

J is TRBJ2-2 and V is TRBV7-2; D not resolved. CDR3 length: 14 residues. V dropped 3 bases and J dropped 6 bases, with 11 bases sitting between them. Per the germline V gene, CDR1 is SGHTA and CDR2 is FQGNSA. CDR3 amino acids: CASSFHGLPGELFF. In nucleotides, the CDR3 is TGTGCCAGCAGCTTTCATGGGCTGCCCGGGGAGCTGTTTTTT. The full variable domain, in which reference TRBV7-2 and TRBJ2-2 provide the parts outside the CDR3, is GAGVSQSPSNKVTEKGKDVELRCDPISGHTALYWYRQSLGQGLEFLIYFQGNSAPDKSGLPSDRFSAERTGGSVSTLTIQRTQQEDSAVYLCASSFHGLPGELFFGEGSRLTVL.